This T cell receptor (beta chain) derives from a study of T cells after yellow fever vaccination. 5'RACE template switching added a universal primer site and UMIs to TCR cDNA. TCRdb processed the 5' RACE reads anew with MiXCR; each CDR3 protein has one entry. The data contain about 630,000 distinct CDR3 sequences, roughly 12% of them seen just once; the ten biggest clones take up just under 15%. General observations from the study: CD4 and CD8 compartments shared a small share of clonotypes.

The V and J ends lost 1 base and 8 bases respectively, with 15 bases between them. CDR3 length equals 15 residues. This clonotype came up a few times. The antigen remains unidentified. This receptor was identified in a young man who received the YFV17D yellow fever vaccine. Sequencing used PBMCs, obtained on the day of the yellow fever booster vaccination. The J gene is TRBJ2-4, the V gene TRBV12-3 or TRBV12-4; D is perhaps TRBD1 (6 bases). CDR3 DNA sequence: TGTGCCAGCAGTTTAGGTCGAGGCAGGGGTGACATTCAGTACTTC. This sequence encodes CASSLGRGRGDIQYF.